The source of this T cell receptor beta chain is a study of T cell repertoires in cytomegalovirus infection. Looking at the study overall: Indications came from public TCR beta signatures; they pointed to CMV infection and to a matching HLA type.

Concerning this clonotype: One junction end does not reproduce the germline sequence, and a read error may be involved.

The CDR3 has 15 residues. TCRdb fed the reads into MiXCR, producing one record per CDR3 protein. The sample yields about 450,000 distinct CDR3 sequences, approximately 33% seen once. The TCR originated in a human donor in good health (CMV status not recorded). Some clones in this sample may be carry-over from other donors' samples. This sequence joins TRBV12-3 or TRBV12-4 and TRBJ2-1, with 8 positions matching TRBD2. The sequencing input was PBMCs. The CDR3 reads CASSRRAGAHNVQFF. The CDR3 coding sequence is TGTGCCAGCAGTCGTCGAGCGGGAGCTCACAATGTGCAGTTCTTC.